A selection of T cell receptor beta chains follows, all from one sample in a study of blood T cells in healthy people across ages. TCRdb analysed the 5' RACE reads with MiXCR anew, one entry per CDR3 protein. The sample has about 290,000 distinct CDR3 sequences, 25% to 30% seen once. The sequencing input was blood. The receptor set was obtained from a woman aged 70-85 years in good health. Each CDR3 is given without its conserved first and last residue.

cdr3_aa	v_call	j_call
ASSSAGRLSYNEQF	TRBV11-1	TRBJ2-1
ATSSDRGLAGGRTYNEQF	TRBV15	TRBJ2-1
ASSPTPDGLGQY	TRBV18	TRBJ2-7
ASRLGTILGYT	TRBV5-1	TRBJ1-2
SVIRTSGETQY	TRBV20-1	TRBJ2-5
ASSVGYNEQF	TRBV9	NA
ASNSGQGNTGELF	TRBV28	TRBJ2-2
SVRIGETQY	TRBV29-1	TRBJ2-5
ASSQEDRDYEQY	TRBV4-2	TRBJ2-7
ASSSERNKAYEQY	TRBV5-1	TRBJ2-7
ASSGSMWASGPTYEQY	TRBV12-3/TRBV12-4	NA
ACSVASGSYEQY	TRBV9	TRBJ2-7
ASSLAGGTNEKLF	TRBV12-3/TRBV12-4	TRBJ1-4
ASSSPTGGNEKLF	TRBV28	TRBJ1-4
AIRLAEANTGELF	TRBV2	TRBJ2-2
ASSPRDHLGSPLH	TRBV18	TRBJ1-6
ASSYAGGDPEKLF	TRBV6-5	TRBJ1-4
SARRDIAIGAF	TRBV20-1	TRBJ1-1
ASSPALPPYEQY	TRBV18	TRBJ2-7
ASSLAYRGVDGQY	TRBV7-2	TRBJ2-7
ASSPGLGTGELF	TRBV27	TRBJ2-2
ASSLDSGTTYEQY	TRBV5-4	NA
AGTRSEGYEKETQY	TRBV2	NA
ASSRRDCNSPLH	TRBV28	TRBJ1-6
ASSLSQGGGYGYT	TRBV5-5	TRBJ1-2
ASSKSNQPQH	TRBV3-1	TRBJ1-5
AISERTDTQY	TRBV10-3	TRBJ2-3
ASSRRRTEAF	TRBV11-3	TRBJ1-1
ATSRAKTGRSYNEQF	TRBV15	TRBJ2-1
ASGGTGRNTIY	TRBV12-3/TRBV12-4	TRBJ1-3
ASSPRDSKNIQY	TRBV7-9	TRBJ2-4
ASSRDYNEQF	TRBV18	TRBJ2-1
SVGGQNYGYT	TRBV29-1	TRBJ1-2
SASLPGVGSYEQY	TRBV20-1	TRBJ2-7
ASSLVSGISTGELF	TRBV5-1	TRBJ2-2
SVEGGGELF	TRBV29-1	TRBJ2-2
ASRWDSNQPQH	TRBV2	TRBJ1-5
ASSFGLAGGPYNEQF	TRBV12-3/TRBV12-4	TRBJ2-1
ASSQAGDFTYEQY	TRBV5-1	TRBJ2-7
ASSLLADEQF	TRBV14	TRBJ2-1
ASSSSGTVFGDEQF	TRBV21-1	NA
ASTGQWHQPQH	TRBV19	TRBJ1-5